Listed below are T cell receptor beta chains from one sample, sequenced in a study of T cell changes during pregnancy in multiple sclerosis. Here immunoSEQ multiplex PCR was the method, and the copy in TCRdb shows in-frame clones only, minus some. The sample consists of about 58,000 clones, around 93% of them appearing once. The sample here was CD8+ T cells from peripheral blood mononuclear cells, taken in the second trimester of pregnancy. These receptors were collected from a female donor with multiple sclerosis, enrolled in a pregnancy study. Both conserved end residues are trimmed from each CDR3. For some rows the clone size is stated as once, few or many, or as a class when expanded; others skip it.

clone_size: NA
v_call: TRBV10-3
j_call: TRBJ2-6
cdr3_aa: ASHPGAGANVLT

clone_size: NA
v_call: TRBV19
j_call: TRBJ2-5
cdr3_aa: ASSILVGQGDAETQY

clone_size: NA
v_call: TRBV4-1
j_call: TRBJ1-1
cdr3_aa: ASSQGTFMNTEAF

clone_size: NA
v_call: TRBV19
j_call: TRBJ1-5
cdr3_aa: ASSPAGDQPQH

clone_size: NA
v_call: TRBV6-5
j_call: TRBJ2-1
cdr3_aa: ATETKREGGNEQF

clone_size: NA
v_call: TRBV29-1
j_call: TRBJ1-1
cdr3_aa: SFIGGNPTEAF

clone_size: NA
v_call: TRBV29-1
j_call: TRBJ2-1
cdr3_aa: SGDGSGRDYNEQF

clone_size: NA
v_call: TRBV19
j_call: TRBJ2-6
cdr3_aa: ASTPTGAGANVLT

clone_size: NA
v_call: TRBV7-9
j_call: TRBJ2-6
cdr3_aa: ASSLVLANVLT

clone_size: NA
v_call: TRBV5-4
j_call: TRBJ2-7
cdr3_aa: ASSLAGGGWYEQY

clone_size: once
v_call: TRBV7-9
j_call: TRBJ2-1
cdr3_aa: ASSGFIAGQGNEQF

clone_size: NA
v_call: TRBV13
j_call: TRBJ1-2
cdr3_aa: ASSPQGQDYGYT

clone_size: NA
v_call: TRBV2
j_call: TRBJ2-1
cdr3_aa: ASSGTSGYNEQF

clone_size: once
v_call: TRBV12-5
j_call: TRBJ2-2
cdr3_aa: ASGLVGAGELF

clone_size: NA
v_call: TRBV27
j_call: TRBJ2-1
cdr3_aa: ASSPGTSGRNEQF

clone_size: NA
v_call: TRBV7-9
j_call: TRBJ1-1
cdr3_aa: ASSLGWAGANTEAF

clone_size: NA
v_call: TRBV21-1
j_call: TRBJ1-2
cdr3_aa: ARDWGGARYGYT

clone_size: NA
v_call: TRBV7-3
j_call: TRBJ2-3
cdr3_aa: ASSTGDVGTDTQY

clone_size: few
v_call: TRBV19
j_call: TRBJ2-3
cdr3_aa: ASTRRAGDTQY

clone_size: NA
v_call: TRBV2
j_call: TRBJ2-7
cdr3_aa: ASTGLVFPEQY

clone_size: once
v_call: TRBV7-6
j_call: TRBJ2-4
cdr3_aa: ASSQTGRNIQY

clone_size: NA
v_call: TRBV15
j_call: TRBJ2-5
cdr3_aa: ATSRPGWRETQY

clone_size: NA
v_call: TRBV2
j_call: TRBJ2-2
cdr3_aa: ASSPLTGINTGELF

clone_size: NA
v_call: TRBV10-2
j_call: TRBJ2-7
cdr3_aa: ASSEWGGYEQY

clone_size: NA
v_call: TRBV7-2
j_call: TRBJ2-7
cdr3_aa: ASSLTGTGRYEQY